This T cell receptor beta chain was documented in a study of cytomegalovirus exposure and HLA in healthy donors. The wider study: Most genotyped donors, over 70% of 398, had Caucasian-associated genetic ancestry.

PCR employed 60 Vbeta and 13 Jbeta primers. In the study's own analysis: Roughly 9.9 million shared chains were among the roughly 80 million unique TCR beta chains that a later analysis counted. TCRdb's table, derived via immunoSEQ multiplex PCR, lists solely in-frame clones and lacks some. V and J calls plus clone size are reproduced from that table; the DNA served to infer D and trimming. Of 150,000 to 200,000 clones listed, roughly 79% are singletons. The CDR3 runs to 14 residues. CDR1 is MNHEY, CDR2 SMNVEV, per germline (reference sequence). The chain uses TRBV27 and TRBJ2-5, with TRBD2 matching over 7 bases. The closer fit of TRBJ2-7 to the DNA end suggests the J call may be wrong. The receptor comes from a woman younger than 45 in good health and CMV-seropositive. The sequenced sample was PBMCs. Written as DNA, the CDR3 is TGTGCCAGCAGTTGGGCGGGAGACTACTACGAGCAGTACTTC. Translation: CASSWAGDYYEQYF.